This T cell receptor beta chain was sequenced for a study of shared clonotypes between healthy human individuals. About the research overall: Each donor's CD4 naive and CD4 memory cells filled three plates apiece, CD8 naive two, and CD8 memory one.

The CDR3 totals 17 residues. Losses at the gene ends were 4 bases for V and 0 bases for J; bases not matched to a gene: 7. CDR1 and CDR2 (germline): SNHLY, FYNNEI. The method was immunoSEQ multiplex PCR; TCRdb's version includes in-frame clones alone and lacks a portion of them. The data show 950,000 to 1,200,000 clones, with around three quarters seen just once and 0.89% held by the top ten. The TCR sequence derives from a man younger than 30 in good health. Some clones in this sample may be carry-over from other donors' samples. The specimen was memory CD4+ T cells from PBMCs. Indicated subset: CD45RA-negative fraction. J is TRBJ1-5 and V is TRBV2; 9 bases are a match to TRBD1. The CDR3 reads CASSVGQGYYSNQPQHF. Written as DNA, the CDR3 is TGTGCCAGCAGTGTGGGACAGGGTTATTATAGCAATCAGCCCCAGCATTTT.